This T cell receptor beta chain was captured by sequencing in a study of CD8 T cells in Susac syndrome. Regarding the study as a whole: There were over 15 Susac-specific public clones in total CD8+ repertoires and four to six in CD8+ TEMRA repertoires.

Note on this clonotype: The target antigen is unknown.

RNA amounts of roughly 0.45 to 1 ug underwent reverse transcription with random hexamers. TCRdb reanalysed the immunoSEQ multiplex PCR reads using MiXCR and keeps one entry per CDR3 protein. This sample has some 200,000 distinct CDR3 sequences, with approximately 95% found just once. This CDR3 has 17 residues. The germline CDR1 and CDR2 sequences are SQVTM and ANQGSEA. Trimming removed 8 bases at V and 0 bases at J, with 25 bases between. V and J are TRBV29-1 and TRBJ1-2, with D unclear. This TCR came from a human donor with Susac syndrome. Material for sequencing was CD8+ T cells from PBMCs. The CDR3 bases are TGCAGCTCCGAAGGGTTCGTCAGAGACAAAGCTAACTATGGCTACACCTTC. Residues: CSSEGFVRDKANYGYTF.